The 14 T cell receptor beta chains below all came from one sample that was sequenced in a study of blood T cell repertoires in COVID-19. TCRdb's copy holds only in-frame clones and misses some; the assay was immunoSEQ multiplex PCR. The profile covers 250,000 or so clones, with around 83% appearing a single time and about 2% taken by the ten largest. The sequenced sample was peripheral blood. The receptor source for this set is a man aged 40-49 years who had recovered from COVID-19.

The genes are TRBV24-1 and TRBJ2-5; TRBD1 agrees at 9 bases. Germline loops: CDR1 KGHDR, CDR2 SFDVKD. V dropped 3 bases and J dropped 5; count of bases not matched to a gene: 3. The CDR3 length is 14 residues. CDR3 bases: TGTGCCACCAGTGATACAGGGGGCACGGAGACCCAGTACTTC. Translated, it gives CATSDTGGTETQYF.

The V gene is TRBV29-1, the J gene TRBJ2-3, with TRBD2 matching over 7 bases. The CDR3 sequence is 14 residues long. Losses at the gene ends were 0 bases for V and 6 bases for J; bases not matched to a gene: 6. The germline gives CDR1 SQVTM, CDR2 ANQGSEA. The chain's CDR3 is CSVEEAGVHDTQYF. The CDR3 DNA is TGCAGCGTTGAAGAGGCGGGAGTGCATGATACGCAGTATTTT.

V and J are TRBV6-1 and TRBJ2-3; TRBD2 matches at 8 bases. Germline V lookup: CDR1 MNHNS, CDR2 SASEGT. After removal of 1 base from V and 3 bases from J, the junction contained 0 bases not matched to a gene. This CDR3 comprises 14 residues. This chain's CDR3 is CASSEGLATDTQYF. The CDR3 DNA reads TGTGCCAGCAGTGAAGGACTAGCGACAGATACGCAGTATTTT.

The gene calls are TRBV5-4 and TRBJ2-7, with D maybe TRBD1 (5 bases). This CDR3 contains 15 residues. V was shortened by 0 bases and J by 2 bases, with 12 bases between the two germline ends. Germline V gives CDR1 SGHNT, CDR2 YYREEE (reference sequence). DNA of the CDR3: TGTGCCAGCAGCTTGGTTACAGGTCTGACCTACGAGCAGTACTTC. Its protein is CASSLVTGLTYEQYF.

A word on this clone: Other DNA sequences in the same sample also yield this CDR3. V is TRBV20-1 and J is TRBJ2-7; D is perhaps TRBD2 (7 bases). V lost 3 bases and J 0 bases, leaving 9 bases between the germline ends. This CDR3 contains 13 residues. Per the germline V gene, CDR1 is DFQATT and CDR2 is SNEGSKA (reference sequence). In nucleotides, the CDR3 is TGCAGTGCTAGTAGGGGGGGCTCCTACGAGCAGTACTTC. This translates into CSASRGGSYEQYF.

The CDR3 reads CASSLDRGEETQYF. CDR3 DNA sequence: TGTGCCAGCAGCCTCGACAGGGGAGAAGAGACCCAGTACTTC. The chain combines TRBV7-6 with TRBJ2-5; 8 bases line up with TRBD1. Germline V lookup: CDR1 SGHVS, CDR2 FNYEAQ. Trimming removed 5 bases from V and 3 bases from J; junction bases left unmatched: 5. CDR3 length equals 14 residues.

The chain's CDR3 is CASSFSSYNSPLHF. CDR3 DNA sequence: TGTGCCAGCAGCTTTAGCTCCTATAATTCACCCCTCCACTTT. The V gene is TRBV11-2, the J gene TRBJ1-6, with unresolved D. The germline gives CDR1 SGHAT, CDR2 FQNNGV. The V and J ends lost 3 bases and 0 bases respectively, with 3 bases between them. CDR3 length: 14 residues.

J is TRBJ1-4 and V is TRBV7-2, with D unresolved. This CDR3 has 16 amino acids. From germline, CDR1 is SGHTA and CDR2 FQGNSA. With 5 bases removed from V and 3 bases from J, the gap between germline ends came to 16 bases. The CDR3: CASSQNHAPANEKLFF. In DNA, the CDR3 is TGTGCCAGCAGCCAGAACCACGCACCCGCTAATGAAAAACTGTTTTTT.

The chain joins TRBV5-8 to TRBJ2-4; TRBD1 is a possible D gene (5 bases). Trimming shortened V by 3 bases and J by 8 bases, and 18 bases separated the two germline ends. In germline, CDR1 is SGHTS, CDR2 YDEGEE. The CDR3 has 15 residues. This CDR3 is CASSSPQAGWDIQYF. The CDR3 DNA is TGTGCCAGCAGCTCCCCACAGGCCGGGTGGGACATTCAGTACTTC.

The chain uses TRBV9 and TRBJ2-3, with 8 bases aligning to TRBD2. The V and J ends lost 4 bases and 0 bases, in that order; junction bases with no gene match: 1. The CDR3 totals 14 residues. Germline V CDR1 and CDR2: SGDLS, YYNGEE. In nucleotides, the CDR3 is TGTGCCAGCAGCATAGCGGGGAGCACAGATACGCAGTATTTT. This encodes CASSIAGSTDTQYF.

The V call is TRBV3-1 (or the pseudogene TRBV3-2), the J call TRBJ2-5; D ambiguous. Per germline, CDR1 LGHDT and CDR2 YNNKEL (reference sequence). CDR3 length equals 12 residues. Trimming shortened V by 2 bases and J by 2 bases, and 3 bases separated the two germline ends. CDR3 in DNA: TGTGCCAGCAGCCAACAACAAGAGACCCAGTACTTC. It is translated as CASSQQQETQYF.

This chain connects TRBV3-1 (or the pseudogene TRBV3-2) to TRBJ2-7, with 11 bases identical to TRBD2. The CDR3 is 15 residues long. The V gene end was trimmed by 6 bases and the J gene end by 2 bases; junction bases not matched to a gene: 6. Germline CDR1 reads LGHDT; CDR2 reads YNNKEL (reference sequence). In DNA, the CDR3 is TGTGCCAGCAGTATAGGACTAGCGGGCCCCTACGAGCAGTACTTC. Protein product: CASSIGLAGPYEQYF.

The gene calls are TRBV12-3 or TRBV12-4 and TRBJ2-2, with D possibly being TRBD1 (6 bases). Trimming took off 11 bases at V and 0 bases at J, with 10 bases between the two ends. The CDR3 loop spans 13 amino acids. This CDR3 reads CAGQLTNTGELFF. The CDR3 DNA reads as TGTGCCGGACAGCTCACGAACACCGGGGAGCTGTTTTTT.

The CDR3 is CASSSQEASVHNEQFF. CDR3 in DNA: TGCGCCAGCAGCTCGCAGGAGGCTAGCGTGCACAATGAGCAGTTCTTC. The V call is TRBV10-1, the J call TRBJ2-1, with D maybe TRBD2 (6 bases). The CDR3 covers 16 residues. Germline V gene data show CDR1 as WNHNN and CDR2 as SYGVQD (reference sequence). The V and J ends lost 6 bases and 5 bases respectively, with 20 bases between them.